The clone carrying this TCR beta chain was counted a single time. The target antigen is unknown. TCRdb reanalysed the reads using MiXCR and keeps one entry per CDR3 protein. The sample carries some 500,000 distinct CDR3 sequences, about 39% recorded once. These data come from a study of T cell repertoires in cytomegalovirus infection. Whole-study context: Indications came from public TCR beta signatures; they pointed to CMV infection and to a matching HLA type.

Notes on the study in general: Carriers of CMV and the relevant HLA type were discriminated by public TCR beta frequency.

This TCR derives from a human donor in good health (CMV status not recorded). Some clones in this sample may be carry-over from other donors' samples. This specimen was cultured PBMCs, taken from culture after CMV antigen stimulation.

This chain's CDR3 is CASSVGLQNIQYF. The CDR3 region has the DNA TGCGCCAGCAGCGTGGGACTCCAAAACATTCAGTACTTC. This sequence joins TRBV5-1 and TRBJ2-4, with D possibly TRBD2 on 6 matching bases. The CDR3 is made up of 13 amino acids. Germline V lookup: CDR1 SGHRS, CDR2 YFSETQ. The germline V and J ends were trimmed by 4 bases and 5 bases, with 10 bases remaining between them.